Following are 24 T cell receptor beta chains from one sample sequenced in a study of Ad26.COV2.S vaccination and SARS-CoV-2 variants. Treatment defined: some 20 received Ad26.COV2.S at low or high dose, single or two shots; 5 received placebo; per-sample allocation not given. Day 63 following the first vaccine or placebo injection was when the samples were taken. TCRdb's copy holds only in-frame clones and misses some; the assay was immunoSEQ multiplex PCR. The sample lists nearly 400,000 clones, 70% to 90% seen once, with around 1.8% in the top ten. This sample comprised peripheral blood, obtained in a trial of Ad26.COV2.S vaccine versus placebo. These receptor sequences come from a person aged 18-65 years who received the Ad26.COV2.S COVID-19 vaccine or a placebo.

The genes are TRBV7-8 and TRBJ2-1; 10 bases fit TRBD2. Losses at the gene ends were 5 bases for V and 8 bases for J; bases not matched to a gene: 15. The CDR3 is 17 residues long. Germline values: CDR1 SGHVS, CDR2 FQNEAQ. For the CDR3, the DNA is TGTGCCAGCAGCCCTGACTTAAGCGGGAGGGCCTGGGATGAGCAGTTCTTC. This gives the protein CASSPDLSGRAWDEQFF. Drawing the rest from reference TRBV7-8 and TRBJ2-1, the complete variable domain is GAGVSQSPRYKVAKRGQDVALRCDPISGHVSLFWYQQALGQGPEFLTYFQNEAQLDKSGLPSDRFFAERPEGSVSTLKIQRTQQEDSAVYLCASSPDLSGRAWDEQFFGPGTRLTVL.

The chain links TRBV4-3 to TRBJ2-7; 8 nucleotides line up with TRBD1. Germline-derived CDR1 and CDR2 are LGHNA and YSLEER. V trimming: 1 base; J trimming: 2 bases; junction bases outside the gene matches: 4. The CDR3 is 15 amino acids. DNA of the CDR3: TGCGCCAGCAGCCAAGTAAAGGACAGGGCCTACGAGCAGTACTTC. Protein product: CASSQVKDRAYEQYF.

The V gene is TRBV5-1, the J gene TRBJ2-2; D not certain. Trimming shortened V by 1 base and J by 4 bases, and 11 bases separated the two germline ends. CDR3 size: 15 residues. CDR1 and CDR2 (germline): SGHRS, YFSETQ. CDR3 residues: CASSLRLTVTGELFF. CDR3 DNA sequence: TGCGCCAGCAGCTTGCGGCTGACCGTCACCGGGGAGCTGTTTTTT.

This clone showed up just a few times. CDR3 protein: CASSLLMDNEQYF. Here the CDR3 DNA reads TGTGCCAGCAGTTTATTAATGGACAACGAGCAGTACTTC. The chain is built from TRBV28 and TRBJ2-7; possibly TRBD1 for D (5 bases). Trimming took off 1 base at V and 5 bases at J, with 9 bases between the two ends. The germline V gene encodes CDR1 MDHEN and CDR2 SYDVKM. This CDR3 comprises 13 residues. Full variable domain (missing parts from reference TRBV28 and TRBJ2-7): DVKVTQSSRYLVKRTGEKVFLECVQDMDHENMFWYRQDPGLGLRLIYFSYDVKMKEKGDIPEGYSVSREKKERFSLILESASTNQTSMYLCASSLLMDNEQYFGPGTRLTVT.

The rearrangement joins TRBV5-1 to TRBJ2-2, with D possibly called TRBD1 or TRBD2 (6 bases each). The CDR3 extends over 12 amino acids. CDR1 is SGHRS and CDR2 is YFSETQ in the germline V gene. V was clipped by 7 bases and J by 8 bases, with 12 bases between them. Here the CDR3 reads CASPGAVGELFF. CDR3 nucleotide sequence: TGCGCCAGCCCGGGGGCGGTTGGGGAGCTGTTTTTT.

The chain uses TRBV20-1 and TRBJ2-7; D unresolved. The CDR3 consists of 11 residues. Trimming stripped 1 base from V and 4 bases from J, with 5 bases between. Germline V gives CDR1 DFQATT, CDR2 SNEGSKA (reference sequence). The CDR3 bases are TGCAGTGCTAGAGGGGTATACGAGCAGTACTTC. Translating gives CSARGVYEQYF.

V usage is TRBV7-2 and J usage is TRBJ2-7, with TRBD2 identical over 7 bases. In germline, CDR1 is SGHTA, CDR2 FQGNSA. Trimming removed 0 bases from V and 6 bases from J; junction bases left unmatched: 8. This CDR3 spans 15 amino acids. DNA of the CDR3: TGTGCCAGCAGCTTAGCGGGCGGGAGTAATCGCGAGCAGTACTTC. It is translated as CASSLAGGSNREQYF.

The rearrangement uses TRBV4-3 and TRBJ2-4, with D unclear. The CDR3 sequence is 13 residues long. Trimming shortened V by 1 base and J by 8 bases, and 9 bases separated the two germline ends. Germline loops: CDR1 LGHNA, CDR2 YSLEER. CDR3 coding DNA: TGCGCCAGCAGCCAAGCGTGGGGTGACATTCAGTACTTC. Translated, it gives CASSQAWGDIQYF.

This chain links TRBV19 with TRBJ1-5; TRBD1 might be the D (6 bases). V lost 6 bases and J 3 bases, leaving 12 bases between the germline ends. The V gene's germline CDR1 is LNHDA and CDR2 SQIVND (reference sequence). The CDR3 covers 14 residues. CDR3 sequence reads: CASSPRTANQPQHF. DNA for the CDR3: TGTGCCAGTAGCCCCCGGACAGCCAATCAGCCCCAGCATTTT.

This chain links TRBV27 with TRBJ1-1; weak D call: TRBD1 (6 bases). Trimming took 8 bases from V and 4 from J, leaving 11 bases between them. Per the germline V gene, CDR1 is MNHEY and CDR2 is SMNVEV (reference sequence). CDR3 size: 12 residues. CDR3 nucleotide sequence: TGTGCCAGCCACAGGGTGAGCACTGAAGCTTTCTTT. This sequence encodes CASHRVSTEAFF.

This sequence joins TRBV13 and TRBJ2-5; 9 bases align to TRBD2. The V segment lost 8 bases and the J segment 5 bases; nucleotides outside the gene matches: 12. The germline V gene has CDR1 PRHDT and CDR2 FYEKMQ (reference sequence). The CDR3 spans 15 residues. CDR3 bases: TGTGCCAGCGGTGCGGCTAGCGGGGAGAGGGAGACCCAGTACTTC. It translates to CASGAASGERETQYF. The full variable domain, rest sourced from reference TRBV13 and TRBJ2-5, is AAGVIQSPRHLIKEKRETATLKCYPIPRHDTVYWYQQGPGQDPQFLISFYEKMQSDKGSIPDRFSAQQFSDYHSELNMSSLELGDSALYFCASGAASGERETQYFGPGTRLLVL.

CDR3 DNA sequence: TGTGCCAGCAGTTACAAGTCCCAGCGGGAGTGGTTTCAAGAGACCCAGTACTTC. Its translation is CASSYKSQREWFQETQYF. V usage is TRBV6-2 or TRBV6-3 and J usage is TRBJ2-5; 8 nucleotides line up with TRBD2. CDR3 size: 18 residues. Germline loops: CDR1 MNHEY, CDR2 SVGEGT. V was pared by 2 bases and J by 2 bases, with 13 bases of the junction left unmatched.

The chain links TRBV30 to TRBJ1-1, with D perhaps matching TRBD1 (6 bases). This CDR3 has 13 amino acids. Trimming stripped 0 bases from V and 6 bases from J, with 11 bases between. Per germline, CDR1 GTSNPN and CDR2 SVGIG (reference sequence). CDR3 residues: CAWSVGGAAEAFF. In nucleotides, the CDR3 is TGTGCCTGGAGTGTAGGGGGGGCGGCTGAAGCTTTCTTT.

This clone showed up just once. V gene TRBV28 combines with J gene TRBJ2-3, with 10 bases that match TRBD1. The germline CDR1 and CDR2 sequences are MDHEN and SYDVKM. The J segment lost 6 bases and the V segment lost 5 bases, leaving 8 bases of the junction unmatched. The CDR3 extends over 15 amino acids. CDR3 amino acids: CASSPGQGSADTQYF. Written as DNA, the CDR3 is TGTGCCAGCAGTCCGGGACAGGGGTCGGCCGATACGCAGTATTTT.

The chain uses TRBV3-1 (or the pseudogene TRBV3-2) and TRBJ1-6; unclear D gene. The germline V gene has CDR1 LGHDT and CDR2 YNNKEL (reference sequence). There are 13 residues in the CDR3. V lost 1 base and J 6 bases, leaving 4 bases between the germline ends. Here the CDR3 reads CASSQVGNSPLHF. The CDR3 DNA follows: TGTGCCAGCAGCCAAGTTGGTAATTCACCCCTCCACTTT.

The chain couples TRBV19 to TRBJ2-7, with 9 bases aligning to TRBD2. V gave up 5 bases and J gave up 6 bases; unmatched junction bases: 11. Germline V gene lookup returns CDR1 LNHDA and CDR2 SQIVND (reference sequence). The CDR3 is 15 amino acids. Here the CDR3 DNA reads TGTGCCAGTAGTCCAGCTGGCGGGAGGGCCTCCGAGCAGTACTTC. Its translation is CASSPAGGRASEQYF.

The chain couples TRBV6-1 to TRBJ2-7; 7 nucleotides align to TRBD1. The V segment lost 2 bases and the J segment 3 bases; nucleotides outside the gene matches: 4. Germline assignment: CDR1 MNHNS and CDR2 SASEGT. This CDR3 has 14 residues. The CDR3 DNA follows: TGTGCCAGCAGTGAAAGACAGGGCCGCTACGAGCAGTACTTC. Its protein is CASSERQGRYEQYF.

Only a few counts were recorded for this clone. The CDR3 protein is CASSSSDQSWGWEQYF. CDR3 nucleotide sequence: TGTGCCAGCAGCTCCTCGGACCAATCTTGGGGTTGGGAGCAGTACTTC. This chain uses TRBV7-3 with TRBJ2-7; D remains ambiguous. The germline V gene encodes CDR1 SGHTA and CDR2 FQGTGA. CDR3 length equals 16 residues. The germline V and J ends were trimmed by 4 bases and 7 bases, with 23 bases remaining between them. The whole variable domain, filled in from reference TRBV7-3 and TRBJ2-7, reads GAGVSQTPSNKVTEKGKYVELRCDPISGHTALYWYRQSLGQGPEFLIYFQGTGAADDSGLPNDRFFAVRPEGSVSTLKIQRTERGDSAVYLCASSSSDQSWGWEQYFGPGTRLTVT.

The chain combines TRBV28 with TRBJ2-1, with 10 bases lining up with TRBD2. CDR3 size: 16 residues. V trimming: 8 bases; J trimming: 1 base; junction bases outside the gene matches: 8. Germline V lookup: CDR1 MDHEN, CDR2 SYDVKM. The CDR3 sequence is CASRSSGSPSYNEQFF. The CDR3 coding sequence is TGTGCCAGCCGTTCTAGCGGGAGTCCGTCCTACAATGAGCAGTTCTTC.

The chain's CDR3 is CASSLPNSNQPQHF. CDR3 nucleotide sequence: TGTGCCAGCAGTTTACCAAATAGCAATCAGCCCCAGCATTTT. The chain is built from TRBV28 and TRBJ1-5; no reliable D call. The CDR3 runs to 14 residues. Germline V gene data show CDR1 as MDHEN and CDR2 as SYDVKM. Trimming left V 2 bases short and J 0 bases short, with 5 bases between.

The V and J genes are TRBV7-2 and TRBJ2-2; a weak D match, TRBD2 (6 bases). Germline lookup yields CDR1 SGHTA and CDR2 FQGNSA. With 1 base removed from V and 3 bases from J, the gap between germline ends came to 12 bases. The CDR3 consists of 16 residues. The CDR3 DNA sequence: TGTGCCAGCAGCTTAGGGTGGGAGCGGGACACCGGGGAGCTGTTTTTT. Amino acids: CASSLGWERDTGELFF.

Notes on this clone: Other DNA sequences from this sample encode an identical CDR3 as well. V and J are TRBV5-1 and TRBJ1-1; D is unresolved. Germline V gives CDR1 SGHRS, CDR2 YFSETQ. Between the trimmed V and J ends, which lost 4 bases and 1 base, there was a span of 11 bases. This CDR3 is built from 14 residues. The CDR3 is CASSLSSANTEAFF. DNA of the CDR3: TGCGCCAGCAGCCTTTCCTCGGCGAACACTGAAGCTTTCTTT.

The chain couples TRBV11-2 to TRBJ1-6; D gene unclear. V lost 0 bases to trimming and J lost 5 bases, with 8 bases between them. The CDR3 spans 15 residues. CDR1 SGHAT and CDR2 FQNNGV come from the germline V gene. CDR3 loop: CASSLEDGNNSPLHF. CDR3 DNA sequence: TGTGCCAGCAGCTTAGAGGACGGGAATAATTCACCCCTCCACTTT.

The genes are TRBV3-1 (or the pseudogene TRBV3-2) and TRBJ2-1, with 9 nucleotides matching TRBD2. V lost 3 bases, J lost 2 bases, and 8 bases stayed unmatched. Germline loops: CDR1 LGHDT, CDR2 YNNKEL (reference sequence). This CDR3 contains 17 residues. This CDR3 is CASSQRASGATYNEQFF. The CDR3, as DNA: TGTGCCAGCAGCCAGCGGGCTAGCGGGGCGACCTACAATGAGCAGTTCTTC.